What follows are 27 T cell receptor beta chains derived from one specimen sequenced in a study of blood T cells in healthy people across ages. The authors ran a second PCR of 7 to 11 cycles using a sample-barcoded 5' primer and a J-beta primer mix. TCRdb fed the 5' RACE reads into MiXCR, producing one record per CDR3 protein. The sample shows approximately 730,000 distinct CDR3 sequences, 43% of them seen only once. Sequencing was performed on blood. Receptors were obtained from a woman in her sixties in good health.

The rearrangement uses TRBV9 and TRBJ2-3; D unresolved. The CDR3 loop spans 16 amino acids. Germline V gene lookup returns CDR1 SGDLS and CDR2 YYNGEE. The germline V and J ends were trimmed by 0 bases and 2 bases, with 13 bases remaining between them. In DNA form, the CDR3 reads TGTGCCAGCAGCGTAGGCGTAGAGGTTGACACAGATACGCAGTATTTT. Its translation is CASSVGVEVDTDTQYF.

CDR3 nucleotide sequence: TGTGCCAGCAGCCAAAATCGCGGGGGGAAACAAGAGACCCAGTACTTC. Amino acids: CASSQNRGGKQETQYF. The chain carries TRBV3-1 and TRBJ2-5, with 8 bases that match TRBD2. Trimming cost V 2 bases and J 2 bases; bases outside gene matches: 7. Germline V gene lookup returns CDR1 LGHDT and CDR2 YNNKEL (reference sequence). There are 16 residues in the CDR3.

This clonotype has only a few counts. The genes are TRBV13 and TRBJ2-7; a possible D gene is TRBD2 (6 bases). Between the trimmed V and J ends, which lost 5 bases and 5 bases, there was a span of 16 bases. The V gene's germline CDR1 is PRHDT and CDR2 FYEKMQ (reference sequence). CDR3 length: 14 amino acids. Written as DNA, the CDR3 is TGTGCCAGCAGCAACCCCGGGAGCCCCAACGAGCAGTACTTC. This encodes CASSNPGSPNEQYF. Together with reference TRBV13 and TRBJ2-7, the CDR3 gives the full variable domain: AAGVIQSPRHLIKEKRETATLKCYPIPRHDTVYWYQQGPGQDPQFLISFYEKMQSDKGSIPDRFSAQQFSDYHSELNMSSLELGDSALYFCASSNPGSPNEQYFGPGTRLTVT.

The chain uses TRBV20-1 and TRBJ1-2, with a tentative D call TRBD1 (5 bases). The CDR3 has 15 residues. V was shortened by 3 bases and J by 1 base, with 15 bases between the two germline ends. CDR1 DFQATT and CDR2 SNEGSKA come from the germline V gene (reference sequence). CDR3 bases: TGCAGTGCTAGTTTGGGGGGAAGATATAACTATGGCTACACCTTC. It specifies CSASLGGRYNYGYTF.

This clonotype was counted only a few times. This CDR3 is CASSFRSGTLNEQFF. CDR3 bases: TGTGCCAGCAGCTTTAGAAGCGGGACTCTCAATGAGCAGTTCTTC. J is TRBJ2-1 and V is TRBV5-5, with TRBD2 identical over 7 bases. Trimming at V came to 2 bases and at J to 6 bases, leaving 8 bases not matched to a gene. The CDR3 is 15 residues long. CDR1 and CDR2 from the germline V gene are SGHKS and YYEKEE (reference sequence). Variable domain in full (rest from reference TRBV5-5 and TRBJ2-1): DAGVTQSPTHLIKTRGQQVTLRCSPISGHKSVSWYQQVLGQGPQFIFQYYEKEERGRGNFPDRFSARQFPNYSSELNVNALLLGDSALYLCASSFRSGTLNEQFFGPGTRLTVL.

V usage is TRBV20-1 and J usage is TRBJ2-7; tentatively, D is TRBD2 (6 bases). The germline V and J ends were trimmed by 3 bases and 12 bases, with 21 bases remaining between them. CDR1 is DFQATT and CDR2 is SNEGSKA in the germline V gene (reference sequence). The CDR3 is 13 residues long. The CDR3 loop reads CSASTSGGTLLYF. The CDR3 DNA reads TGCAGTGCTAGTACGAGTGGGGGGACCTTGTTGTACTTC.

In this sample, this clonotype turned up a few times. This chain connects TRBV28 to TRBJ2-7; the D gene is possibly TRBD2 (6 bases). This CDR3 has 12 residues. Looked up from germline, CDR1 is MDHEN and CDR2 is SYDVKM. The DNA of the CDR3 is TGTCGGACCGGGCGGGGCTCCTACGAGCAGTACTTC. This gives the protein CRTGRGSYEQYF.

The J gene is TRBJ2-5, the V gene TRBV20-1; possibly TRBD1 or TRBD2 for D (5 bases each). This CDR3 contains 14 residues. Trimming stripped 1 base from V and 1 base from J, with 10 bases between. Germline CDR1 is DFQATT and CDR2 is SNEGSKA (reference sequence). For the CDR3, the DNA is TGCAGTGCTAGAGGGGCCGGGACCCAAGAGACCCAGTACTTC. As protein: CSARGAGTQETQYF.

The J gene is TRBJ1-2, the V gene TRBV5-1, with D unclear. V lost 6 bases, J lost 4 bases, and 13 bases lay in between. Germline-derived CDR1 and CDR2 are SGHRS and YFSETQ. The CDR3 is 13 amino acids. CDR3 in amino acids: CASTSPDSYGYTF. DNA for the CDR3: TGCGCCAGCACGAGCCCGGATAGCTATGGCTACACCTTC.

The chain recombines TRBV3-1 with TRBJ2-5, with 10 bases lining up with TRBD2. Judging by the DNA end, TRBJ2-7 fits better; the J call may be wrong. In germline, CDR1 is LGHDT, CDR2 YNNKEL (reference sequence). The CDR3 length is 15 residues. CDR3 bases: TGTGCCAGCAAAAACCGGGCTAGCGGGGGATACGAGCAGTACTTC. It encodes CASKNRASGGYEQYF.

The chain uses TRBV10-3 and TRBJ1-1; D is ambiguous. Germline V gene sequence: CDR1 ENHRY, CDR2 SYGVKD. The CDR3 contains 14 residues. The V gene lost 10 bases and the J gene lost 1 base, with 16 bases spanning the gap. The CDR3 DNA is TGTGCCACACAGAGACGGGGTTCGAACACTGAAGCTTTCTTT. It yields the protein CATQRRGSNTEAFF.

This chain connects TRBV20-1 to TRBJ2-4; D possibly corresponds to TRBD1 (5 bases). V lost 6 bases to trimming and J lost 8 bases, with 14 bases between them. Per the germline V gene, CDR1 is DFQATT and CDR2 is SNEGSKA (reference sequence). CDR3 length equals 12 residues. CDR3 sequence: CSARLDNDIQYF. CDR3 coding DNA: TGCAGTGCACGGTTGGACAACGACATTCAGTACTTC.

This clonotype was detected only once. This may stem from a read error, because a much larger clone lies one nucleotide away. This sequence joins TRBV27 and TRBJ2-7; D possibly corresponds to TRBD2 (5 bases). This CDR3 is built from 13 residues. In germline, CDR1 is MNHEY, CDR2 SMNVEV (reference sequence). The V and J ends lost 8 bases and 0 bases respectively, with 11 bases between them. The CDR3 bases are TGTGCCAGCGCTGGAGGTCTCTCCTACGAGCAGTACTTC. This encodes CASAGGLSYEQYF.

On this clonotype: Just one base apart from a much larger clone, this may be a read error. The chain combines TRBV20-1 with TRBJ2-7; 8 bases map to TRBD2. V lost 4 bases, J lost 2 bases, and 4 bases stayed unmatched. This CDR3 region has 13 residues. Germline values: CDR1 DFQATT, CDR2 SNEGSKA (reference sequence). The CDR3: CSANPGLAYEQYF. The CDR3 bases are TGCAGTGCTAACCCGGGACTAGCCTACGAGCAGTACTTC.

This clonotype was found a few times. This chain connects TRBV12-3 or TRBV12-4 to TRBJ2-3; 9 bases map to TRBD1. The J segment lost 5 bases and the V segment lost 5 bases, leaving 11 bases of the junction unmatched. The CDR3 has 16 amino acids. The CDR3 DNA reads TGTGCCAGCAGTAACCGGGACAGGGACTTCAGAGATACGCAGTATTTT. This translates into CASSNRDRDFRDTQYF.

Here the CDR3 reads CASSPNTGVRETQYF. The CDR3 bases are TGTGCCAGCAGCCCCAATACGGGGGTGCGAGAGACCCAGTACTTC. V and J are TRBV11-2 and TRBJ2-5; D may be TRBD2 (6 bases). The CDR3 contains 15 residues. Trimming left V 5 bases short and J 4 bases short, with 17 bases between. Germline V gives CDR1 SGHAT, CDR2 FQNNGV.

The chain has TRBV20-1 and TRBJ2-1; 7 nucleotides line up with TRBD1. CDR3 length equals 15 residues. Germline assignment: CDR1 DFQATT and CDR2 SNEGSKA (reference sequence). With V trimmed by 7 bases and J by 4 bases, 13 bases remained unmatched. The DNA of the CDR3 is TGCAGTGGGTTTAAGTCGGGACAGCTTTACAATGAGCAGTTCTTC. Its protein is CSGFKSGQLYNEQFF.

This clonotype was seen a handful of times. The chain carries TRBV29-1 and TRBJ1-2, with no clear D. The CDR3 consists of 12 residues. V was shortened by 6 bases and J by 8 bases, with 16 bases between the two germline ends. Germline lookup yields CDR1 SQVTM and CDR2 ANQGSEA. CDR3 sequence reads: CSVATATSGYTF. The DNA of the CDR3 is TGCAGCGTAGCGACCGCGACCAGCGGCTACACCTTC.

This clonotype has more than one count but fewer than ten. The chain is built from TRBV3-1 and TRBJ1-2, with unresolved D. With 0 bases removed from V and 4 bases from J, the gap between germline ends came to 9 bases. Looked up from germline, CDR1 is LGHDT and CDR2 is YNNKEL (reference sequence). CDR3 size: 14 residues. The CDR3: CASSQDTGVYGYTF. The CDR3 DNA reads TGTGCCAGCAGCCAAGATACCGGAGTCTATGGCTACACCTTC.

The CDR3 sequence: CASSQVGTGAQPQHF. In DNA form, the CDR3 reads TGTGCCAGCAGCCAAGTGGGGACAGGGGCTCAGCCCCAGCATTTT. The chain combines TRBV7-2 with TRBJ1-5, with 10 bases that match TRBD1. This CDR3 spans 15 amino acids. Trimming cost V 5 bases and J 6 bases; bases outside gene matches: 7. The germline V gene encodes CDR1 SGHTA and CDR2 FQGNSA.

This clonotype was counted between two and nine times. The rearrangement links TRBV9 to TRBJ1-2; D not certain. V gave up 0 bases and J gave up 5 bases, with 11 bases separating them. Germline CDR1 reads SGDLS; CDR2 reads YYNGEE. This CDR3 comprises 14 residues. For the CDR3, the DNA is TGTGCCAGCAGCGTAGAGAGCAGGACGTATGGCTACACCTTC. Translation: CASSVESRTYGYTF.

The V and J genes are TRBV7-2 and TRBJ2-1; D is ambiguous. The CDR3 has 13 residues. The V gene lost 2 bases and the J gene lost 12 bases, with 14 bases spanning the gap. Germline-derived CDR1 and CDR2 are SGHTA and FQGNSA. Here the CDR3 DNA reads TGTGCCAGCAGCTTAACCCAGCTCTCGGCGCAGTTCTTC. As protein: CASSLTQLSAQFF.

This chain links TRBV6-5 with TRBJ2-7; D is unresolved. With 7 bases removed from V and 11 bases from J, the gap between germline ends came to 15 bases. Germline loops: CDR1 MNHEY, CDR2 SVGAGI. CDR3 size: 11 residues. The CDR3 region is CASINGRIKYF. The CDR3 DNA reads TGTGCCAGCATCAACGGTCGCATAAAGTACTTC.

This sequence joins TRBV6-1 and TRBJ1-4; no clear D gene. The V gene's germline CDR1 is MNHNS and CDR2 SASEGT. The V end was cut by 4 bases, the J end by 4 bases, with 13 bases between. This CDR3 is 15 amino acids long. The CDR3 protein is CASSGHGFGNEKLFF. The CDR3 coding sequence is TGTGCCAGCAGTGGACATGGGTTTGGTAATGAAAAACTGTTTTTT.

The chain links TRBV25-1 to TRBJ2-7; D gene uncertain. V was cut by 1 base and J by 1 base, with 8 bases left in between. Per germline, CDR1 MGHDK and CDR2 SYGVNS. The CDR3 is 14 amino acids. CDR3 coding DNA: TGTGCCAGCAGTGAATTAACGGATTCCTACGAGCAGTACTTC. This sequence encodes CASSELTDSYEQYF.

V usage is TRBV20-1 and J usage is TRBJ2-3; 12 nucleotides line up with TRBD2. V was pared by 6 bases and J by 3 bases, with 7 bases of the junction left unmatched. This CDR3 region has 15 residues. The germline V gene has CDR1 DFQATT and CDR2 SNEGSKA (reference sequence). The CDR3 sequence is CSALGTSGLTDTQYF. The CDR3 DNA reads as TGCAGTGCGCTCGGGACTAGCGGGCTGACAGATACGCAGTATTTT.

The rearrangement joins TRBV27 to TRBJ2-7; 7 bases line up with TRBD1. V shed 3 bases, J shed 2 bases, and the junction held 7 bases outside the gene matches. The CDR3 is 15 amino acids. Per germline, CDR1 MNHEY and CDR2 SMNVEV (reference sequence). The CDR3 protein is CASSLYGQVPYEQYF. DNA for the CDR3: TGTGCCAGCAGTTTGTATGGACAGGTCCCCTACGAGCAGTACTTC.